This TCR beta chain appears in the sequencing data of a study of regulatory T cells in long-lasting Graves disease. Study-level findings and limits: Favored gene segments in persistent disease were TRBV28, TRBJ1-2 and TRBJ2-5.

Time point of the sample: persistent/refractory GD, antithyroid drugs over 5 years with positive TRAb. Construction of the TCR library relied on RNA isolated from PBMCs. Both iRepertoire HTBI primers and Arm-PCR of CDR3 regions were used to build the TCR beta libraries. One entry per CDR3 protein, called by TCRdb with MiXCR from the multiplex PCR reads. Found here are about 460,000 distinct CDR3 sequences, about 22% of them singletons; the top ten hold around 14%. In regard to this clonotype: Its target is unknown.

The V end was cut by 5 bases, the J end by 0 bases, with 10 bases between. The CDR3 loop spans 14 amino acids. Germline loops: CDR1 MNHEY, CDR2 SVGEGT. This chain uses TRBV6-2 or TRBV6-3 with TRBJ1-1; D remains ambiguous. The material was peripheral blood mononuclear cells (PBMCs), obtained when the disease was refractory, from a patient treated with antithyroid drugs. The receptor comes from a female donor with Graves disease. The CDR3 loop reads CASSRDTLNTEAFF. CDR3 nucleotides: TGTGCCAGCAGTCGTGACACCTTGAACACTGAAGCTTTCTTT.